The rows below give T cell receptor beta chains drawn from one sample of a study of blood T cell repertoires in COVID-19. Assay: immunoSEQ multiplex PCR; the TCRdb copy retains only in-frame clones and omits some. The sample has over 250,000 clones, 87% seen once. Material: peripheral blood. These receptors were collected from a middle-aged woman who had recovered from COVID-19. Both conserved end residues are part of each CDR3. A D gene is named only where the DNA matches it firmly. For some rows the clone size is stated as once, few or many, or as a class when expanded; others skip it.

J: TRBJ2-5; size: NA; D: NA; length: 15; V: TRBV5-4; DNA: TGTGCCAGCAGCCCCGTTCGACATGACCAAGAGTCCCAGTACTTC; CDR3: CASSPVRHDQESQYF
J: TRBJ1-1; size: NA; D: NA; length: 13; V: TRBV12-3/TRBV12-4; DNA: TGTGCCAGTCTCCTGGGGGGGAACACTGAAGCTTTCTTT; CDR3: CASLLGGNTEAFF
J: TRBJ2-7; size: NA; D: NA; length: 15; V: TRBV6-1; DNA: TGTGCCAGCAGTGAAGCGATCGGCAGGTCCTACGAGCAGTACTTC; CDR3: CASSEAIGRSYEQYF
J: TRBJ1-1; size: once; D: NA; length: 14; V: TRBV14; DNA: TGTGCCAGCAGCCGAGGGAACACTGCCGCTGAAGCTTTCTTT; CDR3: CASSRGNTAAEAFF
J: TRBJ2-1; size: once; D: TRBD1; length: 17; V: TRBV4-2; DNA: TGTGCCAGCAGCCGAGTCGACAGGGCAGTCGCCAATGACGAGCAGTTCTTC; CDR3: CASSRVDRAVANDEQFF
J: TRBJ2-1; size: NA; D: TRBD2; length: 15; V: TRBV13; DNA: TGTGCCAGCAGCTTGGAGGAGCGGGGGGGCAATGAGCAGTTCTTC; CDR3: CASSLEERGGNEQFF
J: TRBJ2-7; size: NA; D: TRBD2; length: 14; V: TRBV2; DNA: TGTGCCAGCGGGGCCAGCGGGGGGGCCTACGAGCAGTACTTC; CDR3: CASGASGGAYEQYF
J: TRBJ1-2; size: NA; D: NA; length: 11; V: TRBV2; DNA: TGTGCCAGCAGTGCGACTTATGGCTACACCTTC; CDR3: CASSATYGYTF
J: TRBJ2-7; size: once; D: TRBD1; length: 15; V: TRBV5-1; DNA: TGCGCCAGCAGCCCGCACCGACAGGGTACTAACGAGCAGTACTTC; CDR3: CASSPHRQGTNEQYF
J: TRBJ1-2; size: NA; D: NA; length: 14; V: TRBV7-9; DNA: TGTGCCAGCAGCTTGGCAGGGAGCGGGGGAGGCTACACCTTC; CDR3: CASSLAGSGGGYTF
J: TRBJ2-7; size: NA; D: TRBD1; length: 13; V: TRBV7-2; DNA: TGTGCCAGCAGCTTAGATCGACAGGGTGGGCAGTACTTC; CDR3: CASSLDRQGGQYF
J: TRBJ2-5; size: once; D: TRBD2; length: 16; V: TRBV5-6; DNA: TGTGCCAGCAGCTCCCGCCTAGCGGGGTACCAAGAGACCCAGTACTTC; CDR3: CASSSRLAGYQETQYF